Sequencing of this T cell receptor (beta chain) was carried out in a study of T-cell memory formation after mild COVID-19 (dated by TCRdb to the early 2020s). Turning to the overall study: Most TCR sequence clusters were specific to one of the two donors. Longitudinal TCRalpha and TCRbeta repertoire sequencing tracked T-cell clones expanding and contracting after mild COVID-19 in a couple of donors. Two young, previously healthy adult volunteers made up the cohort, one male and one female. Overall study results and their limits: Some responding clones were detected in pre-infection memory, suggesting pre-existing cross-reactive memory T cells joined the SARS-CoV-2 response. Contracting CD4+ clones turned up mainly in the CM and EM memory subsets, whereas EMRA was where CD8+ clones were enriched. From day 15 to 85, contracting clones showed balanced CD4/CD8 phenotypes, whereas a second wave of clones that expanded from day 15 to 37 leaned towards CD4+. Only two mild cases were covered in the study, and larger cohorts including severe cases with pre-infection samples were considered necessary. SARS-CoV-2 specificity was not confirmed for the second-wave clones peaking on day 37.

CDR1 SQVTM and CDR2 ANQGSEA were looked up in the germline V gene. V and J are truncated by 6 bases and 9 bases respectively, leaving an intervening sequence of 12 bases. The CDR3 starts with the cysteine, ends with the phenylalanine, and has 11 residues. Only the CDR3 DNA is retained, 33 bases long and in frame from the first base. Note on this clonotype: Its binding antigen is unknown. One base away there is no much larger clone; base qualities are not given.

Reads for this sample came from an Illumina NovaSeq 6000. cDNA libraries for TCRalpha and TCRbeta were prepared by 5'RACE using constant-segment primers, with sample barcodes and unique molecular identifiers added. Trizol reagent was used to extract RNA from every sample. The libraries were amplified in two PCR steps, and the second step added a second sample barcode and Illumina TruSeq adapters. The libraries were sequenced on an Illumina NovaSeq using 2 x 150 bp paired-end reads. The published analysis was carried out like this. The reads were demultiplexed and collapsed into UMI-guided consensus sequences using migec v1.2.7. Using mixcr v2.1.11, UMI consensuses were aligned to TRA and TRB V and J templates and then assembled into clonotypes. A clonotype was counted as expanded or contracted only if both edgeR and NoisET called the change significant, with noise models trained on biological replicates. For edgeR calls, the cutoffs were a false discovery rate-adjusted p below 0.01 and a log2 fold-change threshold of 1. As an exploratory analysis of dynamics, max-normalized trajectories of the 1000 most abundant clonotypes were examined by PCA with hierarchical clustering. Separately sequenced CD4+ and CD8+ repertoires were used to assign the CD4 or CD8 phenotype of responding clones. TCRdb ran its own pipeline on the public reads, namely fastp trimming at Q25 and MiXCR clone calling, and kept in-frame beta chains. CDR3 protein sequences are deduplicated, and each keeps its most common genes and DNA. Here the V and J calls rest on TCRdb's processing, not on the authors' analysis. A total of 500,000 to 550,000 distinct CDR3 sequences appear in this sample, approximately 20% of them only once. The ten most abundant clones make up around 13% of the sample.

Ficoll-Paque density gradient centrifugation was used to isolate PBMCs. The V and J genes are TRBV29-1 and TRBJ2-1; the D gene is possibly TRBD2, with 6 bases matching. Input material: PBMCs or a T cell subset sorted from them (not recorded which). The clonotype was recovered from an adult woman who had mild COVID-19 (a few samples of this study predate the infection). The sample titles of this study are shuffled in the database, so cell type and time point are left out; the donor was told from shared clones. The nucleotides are TGCAGCGTCCTATGGGGGGTTGAGCAGTTCTTC. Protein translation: CSVLWGVEQFF.